A single sample gave rise to the 32 T cell receptor beta chains below, sequenced in a study of shared clonotypes between healthy human individuals. Generated by immunoSEQ multiplex PCR, the TCRdb table keeps only in-frame clones and is missing some. Altogether about 730,000 clones are present, 72% being singletons, with the ten largest covering more than 1.5%. Sequencing was done on a sample of memory CD4+ T cells sorted from blood. Subset of the sample: CD45RA-negative fraction. Every receptor here comes from a woman under 40 in good health.

The chain couples TRBV19 to TRBJ1-3, with a possible D match to TRBD1 (5 bases). The CDR3 has 15 residues. V lost 5 bases and J lost 2, with 13 bases in between. Germline lookup yields CDR1 LNHDA and CDR2 SQIVND (reference sequence). The CDR3 protein is CASSSLTGAGNTIYF. CDR3 bases: TGTGCCAGTAGTTCCTTAACAGGAGCTGGAAACACCATATATTTT.

The chain links TRBV9 to TRBJ1-2, with 9 bases fitting TRBD1. Germline CDR1 SGDLS, CDR2 YYNGEE. The CDR3 is 15 amino acids. Germline trimming cut 3 bases from V and 5 bases from J; bases unmatched to any gene: 8. CDR3 DNA sequence: TGTGCCAGCAGCGGGCCTCGGGGACAGGGTTATGGCTACACCTTC. This codes for CASSGPRGQGYGYTF.

V gene TRBV28 combines with J gene TRBJ2-5, with 7 bases matching TRBD2. Germline values: CDR1 MDHEN, CDR2 SYDVKM. V shed 6 bases, J shed 5 bases, and the junction held 15 bases outside the gene matches. The length of the CDR3 is 16 residues. Here the CDR3 DNA reads TGTGCCAGCAGGGTACTGGGGAGGGCCCTCCGGGAGACCCAGTACTTC. Encoded protein: CASRVLGRALRETQYF. Filled out from reference TRBV28 and TRBJ2-5, the complete variable domain reads DVKVTQSSRYLVKRTGEKVFLECVQDMDHENMFWYRQDPGLGLRLIYFSYDVKMKEKGDIPEGYSVSREKKERFSLILESASTNQTSMYLCASRVLGRALRETQYFGPGTRLLVL.

This CDR3 reads CASSQDLDNEQFF. The CDR3 DNA sequence: TGTGCCAGCAGCCAAGATCTGGACAATGAGCAGTTCTTC. The V and J genes are TRBV14 and TRBJ2-1; D not resolved. V lost 0 bases and J 5 bases, leaving 5 bases between the germline ends. The CDR3 has 13 amino acids. Germline assignment: CDR1 SGHDN and CDR2 FVKESK.

The gene calls are TRBV7-9 and TRBJ2-5; D remains unclear. The CDR3 spans 14 residues. V dropped 3 bases and J dropped 4 bases, with 12 bases sitting between them. Germline V gene sequence: CDR1 SEHNR, CDR2 FQNEAQ (reference sequence). Written as DNA, the CDR3 is TGTGCCAGCAGCTTGGCTATGGGAAGAGAGACCCAGTACTTC. Protein: CASSLAMGRETQYF.

This clone has a single count. CDR3 sequence reads: CASSLGLAHPTDTQYF. CDR3 sequence (DNA): TGCGCCAGCAGCTTGGGGCTAGCGCACCCCACAGATACGCAGTATTTT. V is TRBV5-1 and J is TRBJ2-3, with D possibly TRBD2 on 6 matching bases. V was cut by 0 bases and J by 2 bases, with 13 bases left in between. The germline gives CDR1 SGHRS, CDR2 YFSETQ. This CDR3 contains 16 residues.

The chain's CDR3 is CASSHGLKGIDTQYF. The CDR3 DNA is TGTGCCAGCAGCCACGGACTGAAGGGGATAGATACGCAGTATTTT. The J gene is TRBJ2-3, the V gene TRBV7-9, with D perhaps assigned TRBD1 or TRBD2 (5 bases each). The V end was cut by 5 bases, the J end by 5 bases, with 17 bases between. The CDR3 consists of 15 residues. CDR1 is SEHNR and CDR2 is FQNEAQ in the germline V gene (reference sequence).

The genes are TRBV6-1 and TRBJ2-3; D is undetermined. The CDR3 is 16 amino acids. V lost 2 bases, J lost 5 bases, and 17 bases lay in between. Germline V gene sequence: CDR1 MNHNS, CDR2 SASEGT. The CDR3 nucleotides read TGTGCCAGCAGTGAATCCCACGGCAGCAGTGGAGATACGCAGTATTTT. This codes for CASSESHGSSGDTQYF.

The CDR3 bases are TGTGCCAGCGCCACGACAGGGGAGGGCTCCTACGAGCAGTACTTC. Translation: CASATTGEGSYEQYF. The J gene is TRBJ2-7, the V gene TRBV28, with D perhaps matching TRBD1 (8 bases). Germline assignment: CDR1 MDHEN and CDR2 SYDVKM. This CDR3 is built from 15 residues. V lost 8 bases and J 0 bases, leaving 17 bases between the germline ends.

CDR3 nucleotide sequence: TGCGCCAGCAGCCAACCCAGGGCGGGGACTAGCGGGAGAATTGAGCAGTTCTTC. This codes for CASSQPRAGTSGRIEQFF. V and J are TRBV4-1 and TRBJ2-1, with 14 bases identical to TRBD2. The CDR3 loop spans 18 amino acids. The germline CDR1 and CDR2 sequences are MGHRA and YSYEKL. With V trimmed by 2 bases and J by 9 bases, 12 bases remained unmatched.

The chain uses TRBV28 and TRBJ2-7, with 9 bases that match TRBD2. The CDR3 extends over 15 amino acids. CDR1 is MDHEN and CDR2 is SYDVKM in the germline V gene. V lost 6 bases to trimming and J lost 3 bases; unmatched junction nucleotides: 9. CDR3 protein: CASRRSQLAGYEQYF. The DNA of the CDR3 is TGTGCCAGCAGGCGATCGCAACTAGCGGGCTACGAGCAGTACTTC.

CDR3 nucleotide sequence: TGCGCCAGCAGCCCCTTAGCGGGAGAGATGAACGGGGAGCTGTTTTTT. As protein: CASSPLAGEMNGELFF. V gene TRBV4-1 combines with J gene TRBJ2-2; TRBD2 matches 9 bases. The germline V gene encodes CDR1 MGHRA and CDR2 YSYEKL. J was trimmed by 7 bases and V by 4 bases; bases with no gene match: 10. This CDR3 comprises 16 residues.

The chain has TRBV10-3 and TRBJ1-2, with a possible D match to TRBD1 (5 bases). Germline CDR1 reads ENHRY; CDR2 reads SYGVKD. This CDR3 region has 13 residues. The V and J ends lost 4 bases and 5 bases respectively, with 11 bases between them. Here the CDR3 reads CAISVRGSYGYTF. For the CDR3, the DNA is TGTGCCATCAGTGTAAGGGGATCATATGGCTACACCTTC.

The rearrangement links TRBV5-4 to TRBJ2-1; no reliable D call. This CDR3 is 12 amino acids long. The germline V gene encodes CDR1 SGHNT and CDR2 YYREEE (reference sequence). V was trimmed by 6 bases and J by 8 bases, leaving 12 bases between them. This chain's CDR3 is CASNSPAHEQFF. In DNA, the CDR3 is TGTGCCAGCAACTCCCCCGCCCATGAGCAGTTCTTC.

CDR3 in amino acids: CASSVVGAEQFF. CDR3 DNA sequence: TGTGCCAGCAGCGTAGTGGGGGCCGAGCAGTTCTTC. The J gene is TRBJ2-1, the V gene TRBV9, with D maybe TRBD1 (6 bases). Germline-derived CDR1 and CDR2 are SGDLS and YYNGEE. The CDR3 has 12 amino acids. With 0 bases removed from V and 10 bases from J, the gap between germline ends came to 8 bases.

A word on this clone: Since a much larger clone is just one base distant, this may be a read error. This CDR3 is also generated by other DNA sequences in the sample. The chain couples TRBV14 to TRBJ1-1; D unclear. Trimming stripped 0 bases from V and 1 base from J, with 3 bases between. The germline V gene has CDR1 SGHDN and CDR2 FVKESK. The CDR3 covers 13 residues. The CDR3 region is CASSQDRNTEAFF. The CDR3 DNA is TGTGCCAGCAGCCAAGACAGGAACACTGAAGCTTTCTTT.

The rearrangement uses TRBV19 and TRBJ2-7, with D tentatively TRBD1 (5 bases). The CDR3 extends over 17 amino acids. Trimming cost V 3 bases and J 5 bases, with 23 bases left between them. Germline CDR1 LNHDA, CDR2 SQIVND (reference sequence). The CDR3 loop is CASSIILGVGRSHEQYF. DNA for the CDR3: TGTGCCAGTAGTATTATCCTAGGGGTCGGTAGAAGCCACGAGCAGTACTTC.

The gene calls are TRBV2 and TRBJ2-5; 9 bases match TRBD1. Germline V gene sequence: CDR1 SNHLY, CDR2 FYNNEI. V lost 5 bases and J lost 4; bases outside the gene matches: 5. The CDR3 extends over 14 amino acids. The CDR3 DNA reads TGTGCCAGCAGTTGGGACAGGGTTGGAGAGACCCAGTACTTC. This translates into CASSWDRVGETQYF.

V usage is TRBV28 and J usage is TRBJ1-1; TRBD1 matches 9 bases. Unmatched junction bases numbered 7, after V lost 6 bases and J lost 5 bases. Germline V lookup: CDR1 MDHEN, CDR2 SYDVKM. The CDR3 is 14 residues long. The CDR3 coding sequence is TGTGCCAGCAGGGGGACAGGGTGGGAAACTGAAGCTTTCTTT. It specifies CASRGTGWETEAFF.

The sample holds a few counts of this clone. The sample carries other DNA sequences with the same CDR3. The chain has TRBV2 and TRBJ1-5; the match to TRBD1 covers 8 bases. The CDR3 contains 14 residues. Germline-derived CDR1 and CDR2 are SNHLY and FYNNEI. J was trimmed by 7 bases and V by 6 bases; bases with no gene match: 8. The CDR3 DNA reads TGTGCCAGCAGACCGCAGGGGGCCGGGCAGCCCCAGCATTTT. Translating gives CASRPQGAGQPQHF.

This rearrangement joins TRBV5-1 to TRBJ2-3, with D uncertain. This CDR3 comprises 15 residues. Germline CDR1 reads SGHRS; CDR2 reads YFSETQ. V dropped 6 bases and J dropped 0 bases, with 14 bases sitting between them. CDR3 residues: CASKPRTVSTDTQYF. CDR3 nucleotide sequence: TGCGCCAGCAAACCCAGGACCGTGAGCACAGATACGCAGTATTTT.

This rearrangement joins TRBV7-2 to TRBJ2-5; the match to TRBD2 covers 12 bases. The J call could be wrong; TRBJ2-7 is a better fit for the DNA end. CDR3 length: 15 residues. The germline V gene encodes CDR1 SGHTA and CDR2 FQGNSA. The CDR3 here is CASSYRTSGTNEQYF. In DNA, the CDR3 is TGTGCCAGCAGCTATCGGACTAGCGGGACCAACGAGCAGTACTTC.

This sequence joins TRBV9 and TRBJ2-7, with D maybe TRBD2 (6 bases). The CDR3 length is 14 residues. V was shortened by 1 base and J by 2 bases, with 10 bases between the two germline ends. Germline CDR1 SGDLS, CDR2 YYNGEE. As DNA, the CDR3 is TGTGCCAGCAGCGTAAATAGCGGAACCTACGAGCAGTACTTC. Translating gives CASSVNSGTYEQYF.

Remarks on this clone: Given a much more abundant clone one base away, this may be a read error. This sample includes further DNA sequences coding for the same CDR3. This sequence joins TRBV5-1 and TRBJ2-1, with 7 nucleotides matching TRBD1. Germline trimming cut 3 bases from V and 0 bases from J; bases unmatched to any gene: 3. The CDR3 has 15 residues. Germline CDR1 SGHRS, CDR2 YFSETQ. The CDR3 nucleotides are TGCGCCAGCAGCTCCGACAGGGCCTCCTACAATGAGCAGTTCTTC. It yields the protein CASSSDRASYNEQFF.

This sequence joins TRBV11-2 and TRBJ1-3, with TRBD1 matching over 7 bases. Germline-derived CDR1 and CDR2 are SGHAT and FQNNGV. J lost 7 bases, V lost 5 bases, and 8 bases had no gene match. The CDR3 loop spans 14 amino acids. CDR3 nucleotides: TGTGCCAGCAGCCCACAGGGGAGTGGCAACACCATATATTTT. Translated, it gives CASSPQGSGNTIYF.

The rearrangement uses TRBV2 and TRBJ2-3, with D possibly being TRBD1 (6 bases). This CDR3 region has 15 residues. Trimming removed 6 bases from V and 2 bases from J, with 15 bases in between. Germline loops: CDR1 SNHLY, CDR2 FYNNEI. The CDR3 coding sequence is TGTGCCAGCAGAGAAACGCGACAGGTCACAGATACGCAGTATTTT. Translated, it gives CASRETRQVTDTQYF.

The rearrangement links TRBV30 to TRBJ2-1; 7 bases line up with TRBD2. V lost 1 base and J lost 4; bases outside the gene matches: 10. Germline lookup yields CDR1 GTSNPN and CDR2 SVGIG (reference sequence). The CDR3 has 16 residues. The CDR3 coding sequence is TGTGCCTGGAGTGGGGGGGGTAGCGGGTCGTACAATGAGCAGTTCTTC. This sequence encodes CAWSGGGSGSYNEQFF.

The J gene is TRBJ1-5, the V gene TRBV10-3; the D is unclear. V shed 0 bases and J shed 0 bases, with 9 bases lying between them. This CDR3 has 16 amino acids. Germline V gene sequence: CDR1 ENHRY, CDR2 SYGVKD. CDR3 sequence: CAISESADYSNQPQHF. The CDR3, as DNA: TGTGCCATCAGTGAGTCGGCGGACTATAGCAATCAGCCCCAGCATTTT.

The chain has TRBV2 and TRBJ2-1; D perhaps matches TRBD2 (6 bases). This CDR3 is built from 16 residues. CDR1 SNHLY and CDR2 FYNNEI come from the germline V gene. Trimming took 1 base from V and 7 from J, leaving 17 bases between them. As DNA, the CDR3 is TGTGCCAGCAGTGAAGGTAGCGGCCGAATTCTAAATGAGCAGTTCTTC. Amino acid sequence: CASSEGSGRILNEQFF.

This chain uses TRBV29-1 with TRBJ1-2; no definite D call. The CDR3 loop spans 14 amino acids. Germline CDR1 SQVTM, CDR2 ANQGSEA. With 0 bases removed from V and 4 bases from J, the gap between germline ends came to 12 bases. Here the CDR3 reads CSVEEIGPFYGYTF. DNA of the CDR3: TGCAGCGTTGAAGAAATTGGTCCCTTCTATGGCTACACCTTC.

This chain joins TRBV7-3 and TRBJ2-2; D is uncertain. Per germline, CDR1 SGHTA and CDR2 FQGTGA. V lost 2 bases and J 6 bases, leaving 10 bases between the germline ends. This CDR3 contains 14 residues. CDR3 nucleotide sequence: TGTGCCAGCAGCTTAGATTCACGTGCCGGGGAGCTGTTTTTT. This gives the protein CASSLDSRAGELFF.

The chain carries TRBV14 and TRBJ1-4; D gene unclear. This CDR3 contains 15 residues. The germline gives CDR1 SGHDN, CDR2 FVKESK. Trimming shortened V by 3 bases and J by 4 bases, and 12 bases separated the two germline ends. For the CDR3, the DNA is TGTGCCAGCAGCCAGAAGTCGCAATTTAATGAAAAACTGTTTTTT. Amino acid sequence: CASSQKSQFNEKLFF.